One T cell receptor (beta chain) is described in this entry. Its antigen is currently unknown. Sequencing used immunoSEQ multiplex PCR; TCRdb keeps in-frame clones, though not all of them. The table includes 15,000 to 20,000 clones, around 82% detected once. Systemic immunosuppression or a history of autoimmune disease excluded patients. This sample is part of a study of OX40 agonist ivuxolimab in advanced cancers. Study background: Partial responses were achieved by three patients: one hepatocellular carcinoma, two cutaneous melanoma. Study outcomes and limitations: At doses 0.1 to 3.0 mg/kg, CD4+ and CD8+ clones expanded.

The TCR sequence derives from an adult with an advanced solid tumor such as melanoma, head and neck, liver or kidney cancer. The specimen comprised CD4+ or CD8+ T cells sorted from blood, sampled in a trial of the OX40 agonist ivuxolimab.

CDR3 amino acids: CASSLGAASYEQYF. The CDR3 DNA is TGCGCCAGCAGCTTGGGGGCAGCCTCCTACGAGCAGTACTTC. The J gene is TRBJ2-7, the V gene TRBV5-1; D uncertain. The V end was cut by 0 bases, the J end by 0 bases, with 7 bases between. This CDR3 region has 14 residues. The V gene's germline CDR1 is SGHRS and CDR2 YFSETQ.